This T cell receptor beta chain was sequenced for a study of OX40 agonist ivuxolimab in advanced cancers. General study points: More expanded clones were seen, on average, in CD8+ T cells than in CD4+.

As concerns this clone: The antigen remains unidentified.

Generated by immunoSEQ multiplex PCR, the TCRdb table keeps only in-frame clones and is missing some. Among roughly 80,000 clones listed, approximately 90% were seen once. The germline V gene has CDR1 MGHRA and CDR2 YSYEKL. The CDR3 consists of 16 residues. V lost 3 bases, J lost 2 bases, and 7 bases stayed unmatched. This chain connects TRBV4-1 to TRBJ1-3; 7 nucleotides agree with TRBD1. This receptor was taken from an adult with an advanced solid tumor such as melanoma, head and neck, liver or kidney cancer. The specimen comprised CD4+ or CD8+ T cells sorted from blood, sampled in a trial of the OX40 agonist ivuxolimab. As DNA, the CDR3 is TGCGCCAGCAGCCAGGTCAGGGGGTCACCTGGAAACACCATATATTTT. It is translated as CASSQVRGSPGNTIYF.